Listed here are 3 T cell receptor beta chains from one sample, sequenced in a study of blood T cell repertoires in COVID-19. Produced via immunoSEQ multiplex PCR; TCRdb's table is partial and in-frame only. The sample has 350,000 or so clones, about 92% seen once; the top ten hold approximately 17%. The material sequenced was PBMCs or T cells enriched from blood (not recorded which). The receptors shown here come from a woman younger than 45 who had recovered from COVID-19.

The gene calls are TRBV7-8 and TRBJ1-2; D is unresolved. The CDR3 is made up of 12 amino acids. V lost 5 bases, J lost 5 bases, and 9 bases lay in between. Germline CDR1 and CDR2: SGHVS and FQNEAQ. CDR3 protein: CASSPNQYGYTF. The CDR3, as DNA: TGTGCCAGCAGCCCAAACCAGTATGGCTACACCTTC.

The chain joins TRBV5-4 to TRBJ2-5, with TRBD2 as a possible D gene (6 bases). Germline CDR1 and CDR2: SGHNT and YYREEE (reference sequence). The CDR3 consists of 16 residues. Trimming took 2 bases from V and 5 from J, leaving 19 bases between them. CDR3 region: CASSFFRGGAFETQYF. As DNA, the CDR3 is TGTGCCAGCAGCTTTTTTCGAGGCGGGGCGTTCGAGACCCAGTACTTC.

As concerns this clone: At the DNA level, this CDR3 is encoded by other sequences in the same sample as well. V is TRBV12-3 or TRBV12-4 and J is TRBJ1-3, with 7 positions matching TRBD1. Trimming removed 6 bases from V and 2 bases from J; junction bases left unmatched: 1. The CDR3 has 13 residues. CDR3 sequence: CASSTGAGNTIYF. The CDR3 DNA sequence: TGTGCCAGCAGCACAGGGGCTGGAAACACCATATATTTT.